This is a list of T cell receptor beta chains from one sample in a study of OX40 agonist ivuxolimab in advanced cancers. Some clones are missing from TCRdb's copy, which holds only in-frame ones; the method was immunoSEQ multiplex PCR. The sample has 35,000 to 45,000 clones; roughly 92% are singletons. Sample: CD4+ or CD8+ T cells sorted from blood, taken in a trial of the OX40 agonist ivuxolimab. The receptors derive from an adult with an advanced solid tumor such as melanoma, head and neck, liver or kidney cancer. Each CDR3 is given with its conserved first and last residue.

>TRBJ1-2|TRBV6-5
CASSYSAGGSYGYTF
>TRBJ2-7|TRBV27
CASSSTGVAYEQYF
>TRBJ2-1|TRBV29-1
CSVEGRNRWDEQFF
>TRBJ2-7|TRBV7-9
CASSERSHEQYF
>TRBJ2-3|TRBV2
CASSTQPTETSTDTQYF
>TRBJ2-2|TRBV27
CASSYLGPPTIWELFF
>TRBJ2-5|TRBV21-1
CASTPVGTQYF
>TRBJ1-4|TRBV4-1
CASSQWTGSEKLFF
>TRBJ2-1|TRBV7-3
CASSPTGDSSYNEQFF
>TRBJ2-7|TRBV11-2
CASSLAYGTLSYEQYF
>TRBJ2-7|TRBV13
CASSDSPGTHEQYF
>TRBJ1-1|TRBV28
CASSYWDTEAFF
>TRBJ2-1|TRBV19
CASSEGLGSYNEQFF
>TRBJ2-1|TRBV28
CASRASANSYNEQFF
>TRBJ2-4|TRBV7-2
CASSLSFSPLIGAKNIQYF
>TRBJ2-2|TRBV19
CASMNYNTGELFF
>TRBJ2-3|TRBV6-1
CASSALLAGEGDTQYF
>TRBJ2-2|TRBV11-1
CASSLATGEIGELFF
>TRBJ2-7|TRBV9
CASSVGLAGLSYEQYF
>TRBJ2-1|TRBV28
CASSLRTSGYSYNEQFF
>TRBJ1-2|TRBV4-2
CASSQTGGGFGYTF
>TRBJ2-5|TRBV4-1
CASSQADRGLWEETQYF
>TRBJ2-3|TRBV5-4
CASSLDLGSTDTQYF
>TRBJ2-3|TRBV9
CASSVPQGHLSTDTQYF
>TRBJ2-7|TRBV29-1
CSVGGHSYEQYF
>TRBJ2-1|TRBV27
CASSFLASGDNEQFF
>TRBJ2-3|TRBV5-1
CASSPLGRGTDTQYF
>TRBJ2-3|TRBV10-1
CASSESSAGVHTQYF
>TRBJ2-3|TRBV2
CASPGRASTDTQYF
>TRBJ2-5|TRBV9
CASSVGLQETQYF
>TRBJ2-1|TRBV28
CASSPRTGYNEQFF
>TRBJ2-1|TRBV5-6
CASSQGIGRERISYNEQFF
>TRBJ2-7|TRBV9
CASSVGTGGDEQYF
>TRBJ2-1|TRBV19
CASSLSSSGSHEQFF
>TRBJ2-1|TRBV28
CASTPGTSVHEQFF
>TRBJ1-5|TRBV11-2
CASSYTGGNQPQHF
>TRBJ2-3|TRBV28
CASSPTGSSTDTQYF
>TRBJ2-7|TRBV30
CAWSVPLAGSYEQYF
>TRBJ1-1|TRBV5-1
CASSLVRLNTEAFF
>TRBJ2-5|TRBV27
CASSVLGQSQETQYF
>TRBJ2-2|TRBV6-5
CASSLAQGLTGELFF
>TRBJ2-7|TRBV28
CASSLVLKRDSYEQYF
>TRBJ2-3|TRBV9
CASRPGTGDTDTQYF
>TRBJ2-7|TRBV27
CASSYSGSFEQYF
>TRBJ2-7|TRBV2
CASSVAGGPYEQYF